The rows below give T cell receptor beta chains drawn from one sample of a study of T cell responses to AZD1222 COVID-19 vaccine. Sequencing was performed with immunoSEQ multiplex PCR; in TCRdb, only in-frame clones are kept and a portion is missing. The table shows about 110,000 clones, with 65% to 85% occurring only once. Sequencing was performed on peripheral blood, taken on day 0 of AZD1222 vaccination. The receptors originated from an adult in good health. CDR3s include the opening cysteine and the closing phenylalanine or tryptophan. Fields, in order: J gene, V gene, clone size, D gene, CDR3 protein, CDR3 DNA. D genes are given only for firm matches. Rows give clone size only sometimes, using once, few, many, or a class for an expanded clone.

TRBJ1-4,TRBV11-2,few,.,CASSLFRSAGGEKLFF,TGTGCCAGCAGCTTGTTCCGATCCGCGGGAGGTGAAAAACTGTTTTTT
TRBJ2-3,TRBV7-6,once,TRBD2,CASSSRLAGTDTQYF,TGTGCCAGCAGCTCCAGACTAGCGGGCACAGATACGCAGTATTTT
TRBJ2-3,TRBV7-9,.,.,CASSLVAGADTQYF,TGTGCCAGCAGCTTAGTCGCAGGGGCAGATACGCAGTATTTT
TRBJ2-7,TRBV5-1,few,.,CASSKGQAYEQYF,TGCGCCAGCAGTAAGGGACAAGCCTACGAGCAGTACTTC
TRBJ1-1,TRBV28,.,TRBD1,CASSRGGGTEAFF,TGTGCCAGCAGTCGAGGGGGCGGCACTGAAGCTTTCTTT
TRBJ2-3,TRBV19,.,TRBD2,CASSMVLAGADTQYF,TGTGCCAGTAGTATGGTACTAGCGGGAGCCGATACGCAGTATTTT
TRBJ2-1,TRBV4-1,.,.,CASSLPGTNYNEQFF,TGCGCCAGCAGCCTACCCGGGACCAACTACAATGAGCAGTTCTTC
TRBJ1-1,TRBV12-3/TRBV12-4,.,.,CASYRSNTEAFF,TGTGCCAGCTACCGGTCGAACACTGAAGCTTTCTTT
TRBJ1-1,TRBV5-1,.,TRBD1,CASSLPTGMGTEAFF,TGCGCCAGCAGCTTACCGACAGGGATGGGCACTGAAGCTTTCTTT
TRBJ2-3,TRBV5-1,.,TRBD2,CASSLRTSGETDTQYF,TGCGCCAGCAGCTTAAGGACTAGCGGGGAGACAGATACGCAGTATTTT
TRBJ2-7,TRBV6-1,.,.,CASSERYEQYF,TGTGCCAGCAGTGAAAGGTACGAGCAGTACTTC
TRBJ2-2,TRBV3-1/TRBV3-2,once,.,CASSQVGGTNTGELFF,TGTGCCAGCAGCCAAGTGGGCGGGACGAACACCGGGGAGCTGTTTTTT
TRBJ1-5,TRBV7-2,.,.,CASSLVDYSNQPQHF,TGTGCCAGCAGCTTAGTGGATTATAGCAATCAGCCCCAGCATTTT
TRBJ1-2,TRBV29-1,.,.,CSVSWGPNYGYTF,TGCAGCGTGAGTTGGGGGCCGAACTATGGCTACACCTTC
TRBJ1-5,TRBV6-5,.,.,CASTPVGHPSQPQHF,TGTGCCAGCACCCCTGTAGGACACCCAAGCCAGCCCCAGCATTTT
TRBJ2-5,TRBV2,.,.,CASTGRYRQETQYF,TGTGCCAGCACCGGAAGATACAGACAAGAGACCCAGTACTTC
TRBJ2-7,TRBV27,.,TRBD2,CASSLSLAGAYEQYF,TGTGCCAGCAGTTTATCATTAGCGGGGGCCTACGAGCAGTACTTC
TRBJ2-1,TRBV6-4,.,TRBD2,CASSCGLDSSSSYNEQFF,TGTGCCAGCAGTTGCGGACTAGATTCGTCGAGCTCCTACAATGAGCAGTTCTTC
TRBJ2-7,TRBV18,.,TRBD1,CASSPIDRAEQYF,TGTGCCAGCTCACCAATTGACAGGGCCGAGCAGTACTTC
TRBJ2-3,TRBV28,.,TRBD1,CASSNGQGGDTQYF,TGTGCCAGCAGCAATGGACAGGGGGGAGATACGCAGTATTTT
TRBJ2-5,TRBV7-9,.,TRBD2,CASSLARASGNQETQYF,TGTGCCAGCAGCTTAGCCAGGGCTAGCGGGAACCAAGAGACCCAGTACTTC
TRBJ2-1,TRBV30,.,.,CAWSNLMSERFF,TGTGCCTGGAGTAACCTCATGAGCGAGAGGTTCTTC